This T cell receptor beta chain was sequenced in a study of beta chain features in type 1 diabetes. CDR3 length: 18 residues. The V gene's germline CDR1 is LNHNV and CDR2 YYDKDF (reference sequence). V lost 5 bases to trimming and J lost 0 bases; unmatched junction nucleotides: 13. The investigators reverse transcribed all of the isolated RNA, so they sequenced expressed TCRB transcripts. The data were produced by immunoSEQ multiplex PCR, yet TCRdb's version contains in-frame clones alone and is incomplete. The sample yields roughly 250,000 clones, 9.6% seen once. The chain employs TRBV15 and TRBJ1-3; 7 bases are a match to TRBD1. This clonotype was sampled from a woman aged 18-35 years in good health. Material for sequencing was naive CD4+ T cells from blood. DNA for the CDR3: TGTGCCACCAGCCGGTTAGGGCTGGGACAGTACTCTGGAAACACCATATATTTT. Its protein product is CATSRLGLGQYSGNTIYF.